Following are 10 T cell receptor beta chains from one sample sequenced in a study of OX40 agonist ivuxolimab in advanced cancers. Profiled with immunoSEQ multiplex PCR; TCRdb holds only in-frame clones, not every one. The data show fewer than 30,000 clones, approximately 93% seen once. The sample in question was CD4+ or CD8+ T cells sorted from blood, obtained in a trial of the OX40 agonist ivuxolimab. The receptors were gathered from an adult with an advanced solid tumor such as melanoma, head and neck, liver or kidney cancer.

V and J are TRBV4-3 and TRBJ1-2, with TRBD1 matching 7 bases. The length of the CDR3 is 16 residues. Germline V gene sequence: CDR1 LGHNA, CDR2 YSLEER. The V gene end was trimmed by 0 bases and the J gene end by 6 bases; junction bases not matched to a gene: 10. The chain's CDR3 is CASSQDLGDDRDGYTF. The CDR3 DNA reads TGCGCCAGCAGCCAAGATTTAGGGGATGACAGGGATGGCTACACCTTC.

The chain joins TRBV11-2 to TRBJ1-1; D not resolved. The ends were cut back, 2 bases at V and 5 bases at J, with 6 bases in the middle. CDR3 length: 12 amino acids. Germline CDR1 is SGHAT and CDR2 is FQNNGV. The CDR3 is CASSLLRTEAFF. For the CDR3, the DNA is TGTGCCAGCAGCTTACTTAGGACTGAAGCTTTCTTT. The full variable domain, with the rest looked up from reference TRBV11-2 and TRBJ1-1, is EAGVAQSPRYKIIEKRQSVAFWCNPISGHATLYWYQQILGQGPKLLIQFQNNGVVDDSQLPKDRFSAERLKGVDSTLKIQPAKLEDSAVYLCASSLLRTEAFFGQGTRLTVV.

The rearrangement links TRBV6-5 to TRBJ2-5; D ambiguous. The CDR3 consists of 15 residues. The ends were cut back, 0 bases at V and 5 bases at J, with 13 bases in the middle. Germline V gives CDR1 MNHEY, CDR2 SVGAGI. In nucleotides, the CDR3 is TGTGCCAGCAGTTACTCGTTTTCCGGTCGGGAGACCCAGTACTTC. Protein: CASSYSFSGRETQYF.

The CDR3 DNA reads TGTGCCAGCAGCTTCGGGACAGGGGCCAATGAGCAGTTCTTC. It yields the protein CASSFGTGANEQFF. The chain carries TRBV5-6 and TRBJ2-1; 10 positions match TRBD1. Per the germline V gene, CDR1 is SGHDT and CDR2 is YYEEEE. The CDR3 extends over 14 amino acids. With 2 bases clipped from V and 6 bases from J, the junction kept 2 bases outside the gene matches.

This clone was seen only once. V usage is TRBV5-4 and J usage is TRBJ2-7; 7 bases align to TRBD1. Germline CDR1 SGHNT, CDR2 YYREEE (reference sequence). Trimming removed 2 bases from V and 3 bases from J; junction bases left unmatched: 2. The CDR3 consists of 13 residues. In DNA form, the CDR3 reads TGTGCCAGCAGCTTACAGGGGTTCTACGAGCAGTACTTC. Amino acids: CASSLQGFYEQYF.

This clone is a singleton in its sample. The rearrangement links TRBV6-1 to TRBJ1-2; 8 nucleotides agree with TRBD1. Germline lookup yields CDR1 MNHNS and CDR2 SASEGT. Unmatched junction bases numbered 9, after V lost 3 bases and J lost 6 bases. The CDR3 consists of 15 residues. The CDR3: CASSDWSGGADGYTF. CDR3 coding DNA: TGTGCCAGCAGTGATTGGTCAGGGGGCGCGGATGGCTACACCTTC.

This clone was detected only once. This sequence joins TRBV9 and TRBJ2-3, with D possibly matching TRBD2 (5 bases). Trimming shortened V by 0 bases and J by 2 bases, and 7 bases separated the two germline ends. Per the germline V gene, CDR1 is SGDLS and CDR2 is YYNGEE. The CDR3 extends over 14 amino acids. CDR3 loop: CASSVDGDTDTQYF. The DNA for the CDR3 is TGTGCCAGCAGCGTAGACGGGGACACAGATACGCAGTATTTT. Variable domain in full (rest from reference TRBV9 and TRBJ2-3): DSGVTQTPKHLITATGQRVTLRCSPRSGDLSVYWYQQSLDQGLQFLIQYYNGEERAKGNILERFSAQQFPDLHSELNLSSLELGDSALYFCASSVDGDTDTQYFGPGTRLTVL.

This clone was counted only a few times. Here the CDR3 DNA reads TGTGCCAGCAGCCACACCGGTGGACCTTCATCCTACAATGAGCAGTTCTTC. As protein: CASSHTGGPSSYNEQFF. The chain employs TRBV9 and TRBJ2-1, with D unresolved. Per the germline V gene, CDR1 is SGDLS and CDR2 is YYNGEE. The CDR3 is made up of 17 amino acids. V was trimmed by 4 bases and J by 1 base, leaving 18 bases between them.

V usage is TRBV27 and J usage is TRBJ2-7; tentatively, D is TRBD1 or TRBD2 (6 bases each). CDR1 is MNHEY, CDR2 SMNVEV, per germline (reference sequence). The CDR3 totals 13 residues. V dropped 10 bases and J dropped 2 bases, with 15 bases sitting between them. CDR3 DNA: TGTGCCACCACGGGGGCGGGAACCTACGAGCAGTACTTC. Translated: CATTGAGTYEQYF.

This chain joins TRBV14 and TRBJ2-7; 10 bases line up with TRBD1. This CDR3 contains 15 residues. The junction had 2 bases not matched to a gene; V was cut back by 1 base and J by 2 bases. Germline-derived CDR1 and CDR2 are SGHDN and FVKESK. In DNA, the CDR3 is TGTGCCAGCAGCCAAGGGGACAGGGGTGCCTACGAGCAGTACTTC. This codes for CASSQGDRGAYEQYF.